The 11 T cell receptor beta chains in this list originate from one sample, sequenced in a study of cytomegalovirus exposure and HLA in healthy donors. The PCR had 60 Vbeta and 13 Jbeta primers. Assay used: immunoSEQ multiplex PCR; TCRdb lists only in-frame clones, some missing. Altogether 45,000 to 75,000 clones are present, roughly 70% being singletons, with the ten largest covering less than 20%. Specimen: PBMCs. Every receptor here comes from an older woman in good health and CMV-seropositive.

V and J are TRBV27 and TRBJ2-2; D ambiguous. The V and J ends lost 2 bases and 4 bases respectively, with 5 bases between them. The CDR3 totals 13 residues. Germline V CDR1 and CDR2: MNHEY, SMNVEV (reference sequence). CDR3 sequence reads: CASSLQVTGELFF. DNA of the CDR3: TGTGCCAGCAGTTTACAGGTCACCGGGGAGCTGTTTTTT.

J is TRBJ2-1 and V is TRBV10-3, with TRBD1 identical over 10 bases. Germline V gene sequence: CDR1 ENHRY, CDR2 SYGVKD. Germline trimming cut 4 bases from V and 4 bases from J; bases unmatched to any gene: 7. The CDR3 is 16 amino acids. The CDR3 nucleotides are TGTGCCATCAGTGCTGGGGACAGGGGTTCTTACAATGAGCAGTTCTTC. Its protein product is CAISAGDRGSYNEQFF.

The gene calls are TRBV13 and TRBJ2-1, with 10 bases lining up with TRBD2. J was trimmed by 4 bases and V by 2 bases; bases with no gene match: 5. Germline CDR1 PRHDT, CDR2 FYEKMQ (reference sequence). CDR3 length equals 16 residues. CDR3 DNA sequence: TGTGCCAGCAGCTTAACAGCGGGGGGGACATACAATGAGCAGTTCTTC. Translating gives CASSLTAGGTYNEQFF.

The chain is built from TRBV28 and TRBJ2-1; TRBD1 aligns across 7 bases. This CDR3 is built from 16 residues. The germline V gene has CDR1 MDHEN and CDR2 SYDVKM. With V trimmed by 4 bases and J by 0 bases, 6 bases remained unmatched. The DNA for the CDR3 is TGTGCCAGCAGTTCCCCAGGGGGTGTCTCCTACAATGAGCAGTTCTTC. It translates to CASSSPGGVSYNEQFF.

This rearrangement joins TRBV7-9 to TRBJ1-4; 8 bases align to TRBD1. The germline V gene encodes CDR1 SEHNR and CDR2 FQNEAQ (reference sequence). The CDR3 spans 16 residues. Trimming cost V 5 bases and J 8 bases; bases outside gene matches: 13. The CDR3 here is CASSLHDRGDGEKLFF. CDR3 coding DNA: TGTGCCAGCAGCCTACACGACAGGGGCGATGGGGAAAAACTGTTTTTT.

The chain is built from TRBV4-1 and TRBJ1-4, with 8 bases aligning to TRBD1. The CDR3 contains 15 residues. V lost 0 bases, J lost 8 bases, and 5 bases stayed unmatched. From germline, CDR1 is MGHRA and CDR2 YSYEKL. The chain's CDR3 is CASSQERTGSEKLFF. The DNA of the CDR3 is TGCGCCAGCAGCCAAGAAAGGACAGGGTCGGAAAAACTGTTTTTT.

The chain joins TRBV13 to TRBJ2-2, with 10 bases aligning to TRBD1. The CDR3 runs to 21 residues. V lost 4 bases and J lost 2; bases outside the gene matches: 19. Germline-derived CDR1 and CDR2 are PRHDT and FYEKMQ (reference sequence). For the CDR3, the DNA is TGTGCCAGCAGCTCAGATAAACAGGGACAGGGGAAGGGTTTAAACACCGGGGAGCTGTTTTTT. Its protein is CASSSDKQGQGKGLNTGELFF. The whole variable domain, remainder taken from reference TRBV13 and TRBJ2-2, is AAGVIQSPRHLIKEKRETATLKCYPIPRHDTVYWYQQGPGQDPQFLISFYEKMQSDKGSIPDRFSAQQFSDYHSELNMSSLELGDSALYFCASSSDKQGQGKGLNTGELFFGEGSRLTVL.

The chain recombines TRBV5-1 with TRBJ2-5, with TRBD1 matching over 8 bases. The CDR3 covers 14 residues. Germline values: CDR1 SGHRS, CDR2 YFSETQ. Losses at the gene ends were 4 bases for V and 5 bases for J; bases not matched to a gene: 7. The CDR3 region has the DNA TGCGCCAGCAGCCTCGGACAGGGCTGGGAGACCCAGTACTTC. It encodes CASSLGQGWETQYF.

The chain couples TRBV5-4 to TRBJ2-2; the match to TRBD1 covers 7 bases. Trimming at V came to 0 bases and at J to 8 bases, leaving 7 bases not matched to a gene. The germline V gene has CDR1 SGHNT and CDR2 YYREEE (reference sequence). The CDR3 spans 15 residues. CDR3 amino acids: CASSLGQGTIGELFF. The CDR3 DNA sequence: TGTGCCAGCAGCTTGGGACAGGGTACGATTGGGGAGCTGTTTTTT.

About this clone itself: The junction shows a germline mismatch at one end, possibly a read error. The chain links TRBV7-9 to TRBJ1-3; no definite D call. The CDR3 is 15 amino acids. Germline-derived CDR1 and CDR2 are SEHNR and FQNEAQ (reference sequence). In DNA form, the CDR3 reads TGTTCCAGCACCGAGGTCCCTCCCTCTGGAAACACCATATATTTT. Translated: CSSTEVPPSGNTIYF.

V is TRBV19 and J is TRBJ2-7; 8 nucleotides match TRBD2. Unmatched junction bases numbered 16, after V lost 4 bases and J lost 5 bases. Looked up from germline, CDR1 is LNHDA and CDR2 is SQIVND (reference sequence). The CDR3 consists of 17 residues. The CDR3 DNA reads TGTGCCAGTAGTAGGGGAAATACCGGGACTAGGCGACACGAGCAGTACTTC. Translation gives CASSRGNTGTRRHEQYF.